These 32 T cell receptor beta chains were sequenced from one sample in a study of T cells expressing NK-cell markers. TCRdb reprocessed the 5' RACE reads and keeps a single row for each CDR3 protein, giving no DNA. The sample has about 390,000 distinct CDR3 sequences; the top ten hold about 10%. Sequenced: blood T cells: a sorted CD56 or NKG2C T cell subset, CD4+ or CD8+ T cells, or bulk PBMC T cells (not recorded which). These receptors all come from a woman between 45 and 65 years old in good health.

The J gene is TRBJ2-7, the V gene TRBV6-5. CDR1 and CDR2 from the germline V gene are MNHEY and SVGAGI. This CDR3 comprises 11 residues. The CDR3 protein is CASKEHYEQYF.

This rearrangement joins TRBV27 to TRBJ1-2; the TCRdb D gene call, TRBD1, has no DNA to confirm it. This CDR3 has 15 residues. Germline V gene sequence: CDR1 MNHEY, CDR2 SMNVEV (reference sequence). The CDR3 protein is CASRNRDRGFYGYTF.

The rearrangement joins TRBV3-1 to TRBJ2-2; TCRdb picks TRBD2, but there is no DNA to check that call. In germline, CDR1 is LGHDT, CDR2 YNNKEL (reference sequence). This CDR3 contains 15 residues. Here the CDR3 reads CASTTSGSGTGELFF.

The rearrangement uses TRBV24-1 and TRBJ2-3. CDR1 KGHDR and CDR2 SFDVKD come from the germline V gene. The length of the CDR3 is 14 residues. The CDR3 is CATSKGQRTDTQYF.

The chain carries TRBV6-6 and TRBJ2-7. CDR3 length: 11 amino acids. Germline loops: CDR1 MNHNY, CDR2 SVGAGI (reference sequence). The chain's CDR3 is CASKSQIEQYF.

This sequence joins TRBV5-1 and TRBJ2-1; TCRdb designates TRBD2, a call that cannot be tested without DNA. CDR3 length equals 16 residues. Germline V CDR1 and CDR2: SGHRS, YFSETQ. CDR3 loop: CASSLTLAGRYNEQFF.

CDR3 region: CATSKGTGLAIAETQYF. This chain connects TRBV3-1 to TRBJ2-5; as DNA is missing, the TRBD2 call by TCRdb cannot be tested. Germline V gives CDR1 LGHDT, CDR2 YNNKEL (reference sequence). The CDR3 is made up of 17 amino acids.

This chain joins TRBV7-2 and TRBJ2-1; TCRdb calls TRBD1, which cannot be checked without DNA. Germline assignment: CDR1 SGHTA and CDR2 FQGNSA. The CDR3 sequence is 14 residues long. The CDR3 sequence is CASSAQTGVPEQFF.

The gene calls are TRBV4-1 and TRBJ2-4; TCRdb lists TRBD2, though no DNA is available to test this call. Germline V gene lookup returns CDR1 MGHRA and CDR2 YSYEKL. This CDR3 is built from 13 residues. CDR3 residues: CASSFRLGGIQYF.

The rearrangement uses TRBV6-1 and TRBJ1-2; the D gene TCRdb calls, TRBD1, cannot be checked with no DNA. The germline V gene encodes CDR1 MNHNS and CDR2 SASEGT. The CDR3 has 13 amino acids. CDR3 region: CASSERQFNGYTF.

The gene calls are TRBV5-1 and TRBJ2-1. The V gene's germline CDR1 is SGHRS and CDR2 YFSETQ. The CDR3 contains 12 residues. The CDR3 sequence is CASSAVSNEQFF.

V and J are TRBV5-1 and TRBJ2-1; there is no DNA to check the TCRdb D call of TRBD2. The CDR3 sequence is 18 residues long. Per germline, CDR1 SGHRS and CDR2 YFSETQ. This CDR3 is CASSLAGSLAGVRNEQFF.

The rearrangement joins TRBV4-1 to TRBJ2-4; TCRdb's D gene call, TRBD2, goes unchecked for lack of DNA. The CDR3 runs 19 residues. Looked up from germline, CDR1 is MGHRA and CDR2 is YSYEKL. This CDR3 reads CASSQNPLSGRAAKNIQYF.

The J gene is TRBJ2-3, the V gene TRBV10-3; TCRdb returns TRBD1, unconfirmable since there is no DNA. This CDR3 spans 15 amino acids. Germline CDR1 is ENHRY and CDR2 is SYGVKD. The CDR3 loop is CAMIPGPSRIDTQYF.

The V call is TRBV28, the J call TRBJ1-2; TCRdb's D gene call, TRBD1, goes unchecked for lack of DNA. Per the germline V gene, CDR1 is MDHEN and CDR2 is SYDVKM. The CDR3 has 15 amino acids. This chain's CDR3 is CASSLWTAQANGYTF.

This CDR3 reads CASSHWGVEYEQYF. This chain connects TRBV5-5 to TRBJ2-7; there is no DNA to check the TCRdb D call of TRBD1. The V gene's germline CDR1 is SGHKS and CDR2 YYEKEE (reference sequence). The CDR3 loop spans 14 amino acids.

This chain uses TRBV2 with TRBJ1-1; TCRdb's assignment of TRBD1 cannot be checked, as there is no DNA. This CDR3 region has 16 residues. CDR1 and CDR2 from the germline V gene are SNHLY and FYNNEI. This CDR3 reads CASTEGGAGLNTEAFF.

V gene TRBV4-2 combines with J gene TRBJ2-4; as DNA is missing, the TRBD1 call by TCRdb cannot be tested. The V gene's germline CDR1 is LGHNA and CDR2 YNFKEQ. The CDR3 extends over 19 amino acids. CDR3 residues: CASSQERAGAKLAKNIQYF.

The V and J genes are TRBV5-1 and TRBJ1-5; TCRdb's assignment of TRBD1 cannot be checked, as there is no DNA. CDR1 SGHRS and CDR2 YFSETQ come from the germline V gene. This CDR3 comprises 15 residues. CDR3 loop: CASSLTGIGDQPQHF.

This sequence joins TRBV24-1 and TRBJ2-5. This CDR3 has 14 residues. CDR1 KGHDR and CDR2 SFDVKD come from the germline V gene. CDR3: CATSDTLAAETQYF.

The gene calls are TRBV12-3 or TRBV12-4 and TRBJ1-2; there is no DNA to check the TCRdb D call of TRBD1. The CDR3 totals 15 residues. CDR3 protein: CASSDWGQGIYGYTF.

The V gene is TRBV3-1, the J gene TRBJ2-7; the D call from TCRdb, TRBD2, cannot be confirmed without DNA. The CDR3 has 16 residues. Germline loops: CDR1 LGHDT, CDR2 YNNKEL (reference sequence). CDR3 sequence reads: CASSRAGVGASYEQYF.

The chain joins TRBV24-1 to TRBJ2-5; TCRdb gives TRBD1 as the D gene, but with no DNA this cannot be confirmed. Germline values: CDR1 KGHDR, CDR2 SFDVKD. The CDR3 extends over 14 amino acids. The CDR3: CATSDLHRVETQYF.

The rearrangement links TRBV5-1 to TRBJ2-1; TCRdb proposes TRBD2, but this gene call is untestable without DNA. Germline CDR1 reads SGHRS; CDR2 reads YFSETQ. This CDR3 contains 18 residues. The CDR3: CASSPTPAGGPPYNEQFF. The variable domain in full, completed from reference TRBV5-1 and TRBJ2-1, reads KAGVTQTPRYLIKTRGQQVTLSCSPISGHRSVSWYQQTPGQGLQFLFEYFSETQRNKGNFPGRFSGRQFSNSRSEMNVSTLELGDSALYLCASSPTPAGGPPYNEQFFGPGTRLTVL.

CDR3 loop: CASSLDLSERSYNEQFF. The chain recombines TRBV7-9 with TRBJ2-1; TCRdb's D gene call, TRBD2, goes unchecked for lack of DNA. CDR3 length: 17 residues. Per the germline V gene, CDR1 is SEHNR and CDR2 is FQNEAQ (reference sequence).

This chain uses TRBV15 with TRBJ2-5. Germline CDR1 reads LNHNV; CDR2 reads YYDKDF (reference sequence). The CDR3 runs to 17 residues. The CDR3 sequence: CATSRDPNRRGLETQYF.

The rearrangement links TRBV5-1 to TRBJ2-3; TCRdb names TRBD1, which stays unverified in the absence of DNA. In germline, CDR1 is SGHRS, CDR2 YFSETQ. This CDR3 region has 17 residues. CDR3 loop: CASSIFRTGGDTDTQYF. Complete variable domain (other parts from reference TRBV5-1 and TRBJ2-3): KAGVTQTPRYLIKTRGQQVTLSCSPISGHRSVSWYQQTPGQGLQFLFEYFSETQRNKGNFPGRFSGRQFSNSRSEMNVSTLELGDSALYLCASSIFRTGGDTDTQYFGPGTRLTVL.

V and J are TRBV12-3 or TRBV12-4 and TRBJ2-6. The CDR3 length is 16 residues. CDR3 in amino acids: CASRAVVGSGANVLTF.

The gene calls are TRBV12-3 or TRBV12-4 and TRBJ1-4; the TCRdb call, TRBD1, lacks DNA for checking. The CDR3 spans 14 residues. CDR3 sequence reads: CASRKAGKREKLFF.

The rearrangement links TRBV12-3 or TRBV12-4 to TRBJ1-4; lacking DNA, the TRBD1 call made by TCRdb goes unchecked. The CDR3 runs to 14 residues. This CDR3 reads CASSLWQGTEKLFF.

The chain recombines TRBV5-1 with TRBJ2-2. This CDR3 region has 15 residues. Germline lookup yields CDR1 SGHRS and CDR2 YFSETQ. CDR3 protein: CASSLTAKSTGELFF.

The rearrangement joins TRBV15 to TRBJ1-1. This CDR3 spans 13 amino acids. The germline gives CDR1 LNHNV, CDR2 YYDKDF (reference sequence). The CDR3 is CATSRRVNTEAFF.